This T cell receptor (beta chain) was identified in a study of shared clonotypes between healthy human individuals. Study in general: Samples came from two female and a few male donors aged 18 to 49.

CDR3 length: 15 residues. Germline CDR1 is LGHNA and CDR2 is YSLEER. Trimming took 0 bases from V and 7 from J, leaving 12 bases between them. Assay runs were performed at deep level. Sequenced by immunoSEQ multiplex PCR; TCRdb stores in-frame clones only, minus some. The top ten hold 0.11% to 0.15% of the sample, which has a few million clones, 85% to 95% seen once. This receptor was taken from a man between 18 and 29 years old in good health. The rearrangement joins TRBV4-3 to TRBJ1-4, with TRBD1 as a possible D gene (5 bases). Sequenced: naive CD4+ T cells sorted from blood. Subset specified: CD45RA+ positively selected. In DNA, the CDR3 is TGCGCCAGCAGCCAAGATCACGCAGGGTTTGAAAAACTGTTTTTT. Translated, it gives CASSQDHAGFEKLFF.